This T cell receptor beta chain stems from a study of human T cells and chemical hapten exposure. TCRdb recomputed calls from the RACE reads with MiXCR, one row per CDR3 protein. The data contain under 200,000 distinct CDR3 sequences, 13% to 15% of them singletons. Germline loops: CDR1 MNHEY, CDR2 SMNVEV (reference sequence). The CDR3 length is 18 residues. Trimming at V came to 6 bases and at J to 6 bases, leaving 19 bases not matched to a gene. Described time point: patch test 1, 2 weeks after DPC sensitization. The sample's treatment: therapeutic diphenylcyclopropenone sensitization with weekly scalp DPC.

The sample consisted of whole blood, taken in connection with sensitization to the hapten diphenylcyclopropenone (DPC). This sequence joins TRBV27 and TRBJ2-1; 8 bases are shared with TRBD2. The source of this sequence is a woman under 40 with alopecia areata. Some clones in this sample may be carry-over from other donors' samples. The CDR3 DNA reads TGTGCCAGCAGCGCTGTCCGTGGAGCGGGAGAACTAGGCAATGAGCAGTTCTTC. Protein product: CASSAVRGAGELGNEQFF.